This T cell receptor beta chain was identified during a study of blood T cell repertoires in COVID-19 (dated by TCRdb to between 2020 and 2021). Describing the broader study: Samples from collaborators originated in the United States, Italy and Spain and spanned both the acute and convalescent phases of COVID-19. The material from the prospective study consisted of cDNA or gDNA derived from T cells, B-cell-depleted T cells, or PBMCs. The dataset comprised deeply sampled blood TCRbeta repertoires from subjects exposed to, actively infected with, or recovered from COVID-19. The repertoires were made available in a free public database intended to serve as a resource for research on the immune response to SARS-CoV-2. Samples came from the ongoing ImmuneRACE study (first 160 participants) plus 1,254 subjects from 6 global collaborators. A de-identified subject ID, COVID-19 status, age in years and sex were almost always included in the sample metadata. Where available, HLA class I and class II types were taken from metadata supplied by the sample provider and were not determined by assay-based typing. Broader findings and caveats from the paper: How much clinical and demographic metadata was included differed by source and by participant, and the metadata was provided uncurated.

A remark on this clone: Its antigen remains undetermined. There are no base qualities to consult, and no much larger clone falls within one base.

CDR1 SGHTS and CDR2 YDEGEE are derived from the germline V gene. Inclusive of the bounding cysteine and phenylalanine, the CDR3 is 15 residues long. The DNA shown is the 45-base CDR3, in frame from base 1. The junction shows trimming of 0 bases on V and 7 bases on J, plus 16 bases between the germline ends. TCRbeta CDR3 regions were amplified from genomic DNA using the immunoSEQ Assay, a bias-controlled multiplex PCR. Under the source paper's analysis protocol: The number of nucleated cells in each sample was estimated from the amplification of reference gene primers within the assay. Sequence reads were collapsed and filtered to measure the absolute abundance of every unique TCRbeta CDR3 rearrangement. For each sample, productive Simpson clonality was calculated by taking the square root of Simpson's diversity index across productive rearrangements. This is the immuneACCESS table as TCRdb keeps it, with only in-frame sequences that have V and J called. A part of the clones is gone; compared with another copy, unresolved V genes explain less than half, and the rest is unexplained. That table is the source of V, J and clone size, and D and trimming were worked out from the DNA. The table for this sample lists about 150,000 clones; approximately 88% of them were counted only once. Together, the top ten hold about 10% of the sample.

Collaborating institutions collected whole blood in K2EDTA tubes following their own protocols. Collaborator samples were shipped for TCRbeta analysis as frozen whole blood, isolated PBMCs, or DNA extracted from either sample type. The source of this sequence is a man aged 55 to 69 with active or convalescent COVID-19. This sequence uses TRBV5-8 and TRBJ2-5, and perhaps TRBD1 as D gene, on 5 matching bases. Sequencing was carried out using peripheral blood. The DNA is as follows: TGTGCCAGCAGCTTGGCTCAGGGCTTGCATGGGACCCAGTACTTC. Translation gives CASSLAQGLHGTQYF.